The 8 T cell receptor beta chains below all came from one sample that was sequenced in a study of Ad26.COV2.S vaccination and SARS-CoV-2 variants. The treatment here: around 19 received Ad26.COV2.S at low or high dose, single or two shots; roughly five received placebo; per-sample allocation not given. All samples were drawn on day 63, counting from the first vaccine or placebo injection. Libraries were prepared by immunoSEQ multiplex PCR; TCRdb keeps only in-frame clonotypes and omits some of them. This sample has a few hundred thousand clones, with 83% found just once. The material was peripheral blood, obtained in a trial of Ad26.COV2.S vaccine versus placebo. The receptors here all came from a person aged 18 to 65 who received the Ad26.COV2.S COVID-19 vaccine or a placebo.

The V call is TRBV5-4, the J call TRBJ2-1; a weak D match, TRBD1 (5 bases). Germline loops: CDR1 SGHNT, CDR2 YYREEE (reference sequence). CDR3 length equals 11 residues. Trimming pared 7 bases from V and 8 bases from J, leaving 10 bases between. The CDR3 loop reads CASGQGYEQFF. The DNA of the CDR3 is TGTGCCAGCGGACAAGGGTATGAGCAGTTCTTC. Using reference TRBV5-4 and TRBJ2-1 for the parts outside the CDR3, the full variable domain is ETGVTQSPTHLIKTRGQQVTLRCSSQSGHNTVSWYQQALGQGPQFIFQYYREEENGRGNFPPRFSGLQFPNYSSELNVNALELDDSALYLCASGQGYEQFFGPGTRLTVL.

The CDR3 DNA reads TGTGCCAGCAGGCTAGCGCGGGGCACAGATACGCAGTATTTT. Protein product: CASRLARGTDTQYF. This chain connects TRBV2 to TRBJ2-3; D may be TRBD2 (6 bases). The CDR3 covers 14 residues. Germline loops: CDR1 SNHLY, CDR2 FYNNEI. Deletions cut 6 bases from V and 1 base from J, with 11 bases between.

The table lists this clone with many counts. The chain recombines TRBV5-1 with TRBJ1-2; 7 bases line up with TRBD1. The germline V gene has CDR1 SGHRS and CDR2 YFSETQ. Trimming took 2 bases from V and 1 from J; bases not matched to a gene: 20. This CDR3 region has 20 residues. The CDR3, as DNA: TGCGCCAGCAGCTTCCCGACGCCGGACAGGTCAGAGAGTAATAACTATGGCTACACCTTC. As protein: CASSFPTPDRSESNNYGYTF.

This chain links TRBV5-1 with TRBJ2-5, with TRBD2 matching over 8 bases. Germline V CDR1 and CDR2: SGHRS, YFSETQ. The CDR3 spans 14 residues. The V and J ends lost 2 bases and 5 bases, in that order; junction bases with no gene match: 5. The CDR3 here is CASSLGSGVETQYF. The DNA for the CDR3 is TGCGCCAGCAGCTTAGGTAGCGGGGTTGAGACCCAGTACTTC.

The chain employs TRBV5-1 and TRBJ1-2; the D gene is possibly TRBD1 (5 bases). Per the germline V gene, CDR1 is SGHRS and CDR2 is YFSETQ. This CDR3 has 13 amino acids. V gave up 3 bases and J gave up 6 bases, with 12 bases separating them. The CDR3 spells CASSSRGEDGYTF. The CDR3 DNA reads TGCGCCAGCAGCTCCCGGGGGGAGGATGGCTACACCTTC. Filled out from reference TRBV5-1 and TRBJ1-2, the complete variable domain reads KAGVTQTPRYLIKTRGQQVTLSCSPISGHRSVSWYQQTPGQGLQFLFEYFSETQRNKGNFPGRFSGRQFSNSRSEMNVSTLELGDSALYLCASSSRGEDGYTFGSGTRLTVV.

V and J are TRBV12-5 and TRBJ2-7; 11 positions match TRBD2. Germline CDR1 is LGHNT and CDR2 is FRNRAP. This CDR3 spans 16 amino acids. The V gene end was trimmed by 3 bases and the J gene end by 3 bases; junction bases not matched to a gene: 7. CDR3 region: CASGFSSGGTLYEQYF. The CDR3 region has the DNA TGTGCTAGTGGTTTTTCTAGCGGGGGGACCCTCTACGAGCAGTACTTC.

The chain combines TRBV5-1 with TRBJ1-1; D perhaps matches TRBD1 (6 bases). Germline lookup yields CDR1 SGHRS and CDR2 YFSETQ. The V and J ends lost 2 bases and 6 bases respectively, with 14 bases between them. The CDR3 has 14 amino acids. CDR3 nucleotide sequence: TGCGCCAGCAGCTTCTACAGGGTTTCCGCTGAAGCTTTCTTT. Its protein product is CASSFYRVSAEAFF.

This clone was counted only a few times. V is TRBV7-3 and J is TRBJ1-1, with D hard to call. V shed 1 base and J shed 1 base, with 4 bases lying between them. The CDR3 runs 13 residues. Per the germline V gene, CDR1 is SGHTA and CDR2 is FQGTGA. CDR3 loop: CASSLMKNTEAFF. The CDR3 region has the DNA TGTGCCAGCAGCTTAATGAAGAACACTGAAGCTTTCTTT.